This T cell receptor beta chain was observed in a study of T cell repertoires in cytomegalovirus infection. About the study: CMV epitopes that were recently identified and HLA-C-restricted were used alongside well-studied HLA-B-restricted ones. Signatures in public TCR beta sequences pointed to both CMV infection and matching HLA type. General study results and limits: It was HLA-C-restricted CMV-specific TCR beta clonotypes that dominated the response ex vivo. Totalled public TCR beta family frequency picked out people who carried CMV plus the relevant HLA.

TCRdb processed the reads anew with MiXCR; each CDR3 protein has one entry. Among some 940,000 distinct CDR3 sequences, about a third were seen once, and the ten largest hold over 12%. This clonotype was seen a handful of times. Its target is unknown. V lost 6 bases, J lost 2 bases, and 17 bases lay in between. Germline values: CDR1 MNHEY, CDR2 SVGAGI. The CDR3 is 15 amino acids. J is TRBJ2-7 and V is TRBV6-5; no firm D call. Sequences were derived from cultured CD8+ T cells from PBMCs, sampled from culture after CMV antigen stimulation. The receptor was isolated from a human donor in good health (CMV status not recorded). Some clones in this sample may be carry-over from other donors' samples. CDR3 coding DNA: TGTGCCAGCAGCTTAACTCAGGATACAACCTACGAGCAGTACTTC. Its protein is CASSLTQDTTYEQYF.